This TCR beta chain was profiled in a study of regulatory T cells in long-lasting Graves disease. Study-wide points: Persistent Graves' patients possessed reduced TCR diversity relative to recently diagnosed ones. Persistent disease was associated with favored TRBV28 usage and with favored use of TRBJ1-2 and TRBJ2-5.

About this clonotype itself: Antigen unknown.

V lost 6 bases and J lost 4; bases outside the gene matches: 8. This CDR3 is 16 amino acids long. Researchers made TCR beta libraries by using iRepertoire HTBI primers and running Arm-PCR on CDR3 regions. Methods used by the authors: Identification of gene segments yielded more than 55 TRBV and some 14 TRBJ across samples. In TCRdb, the multiplex PCR reads were re-called with MiXCR into one record per CDR3 protein. What appears here as the V and J calls and clone size reflects TCRdb's work, not the paper's. Here the sample spans about 660,000 distinct CDR3 sequences, around 30% being singletons. Time point specified: persistent/refractory GD, antithyroid drugs over 5 years with positive TRAb. From PBMCs, RNA was extracted and then used to make the TCR library.

V and J are TRBV12-3 or TRBV12-4 and TRBJ1-3, with TRBD1 matching 11 bases. The material sequenced was peripheral blood mononuclear cells (PBMCs), taken when the disease was refractory, from a patient treated with antithyroid drugs. The receptor comes from a female donor with Graves disease. CDR3 nucleotides: TGTGCCAGCAGAGCACCGGGACAGGGGGAGGGAAACACCATATATTTT. It codes for CASRAPGQGEGNTIYF.